This T cell receptor beta chain was recovered during a study of blood T cell repertoires in COVID-19. Background on the study: Acute and convalescent COVID-19 samples came from the United States, Italy and Spain. The analysed material was cDNA or gDNA that came from T cells, B-cell-depleted T cells, or PBMCs.

Generated by immunoSEQ multiplex PCR, the TCRdb table keeps only in-frame clones and is missing some. The sample consists of 150,000 to 200,000 clones, 85% to 95% of them appearing once. The sample consisted of peripheral blood. This receptor was obtained from a woman between 45 and 60 years old with acute or convalescent COVID-19.

The CDR3 nucleotides read TGTGCCAGCAGTGTGAGGGGGGGGAACACTGAAGCTTTCTTT. Amino acids: CASSVRGGNTEAFF. J is TRBJ1-1 and V is TRBV2; tentative D call: TRBD1 (6 bases). Germline V gene sequence: CDR1 SNHLY, CDR2 FYNNEI. The CDR3 contains 14 residues. Trimming stripped 4 bases from V and 1 base from J, with 10 bases between.